Listed here are 4 T cell receptor beta chains from one sample, sequenced in a study of response to subunit inactivated influenza vaccine. TCRdb reprocessed the RT-PCR reads with MiXCR, giving one entry per CDR3 protein. The sample shows roughly 500,000 distinct CDR3 sequences, approximately 15% of them seen only once. This sample comprised CD4+ T cells sorted from PBMCs, obtained 23 months after vaccination. These receptor sequences come from a man between 45 and 75 years old who received an inactivated influenza vaccine.

This clonotype was counted at least ten times. This chain joins TRBV6-1 and TRBJ2-5; D unclear. The CDR3 spans 13 residues. Germline V gene data show CDR1 as MNHNS and CDR2 as SASEGT. V was shortened by 7 bases and J by 6 bases, with 15 bases between the two germline ends. The CDR3 reads CASIIFGLQTQYF. In DNA, the CDR3 is TGTGCCAGCATAATTTTCGGGCTTCAGACCCAGTACTTC.

This clonotype was counted at least ten times. J is TRBJ2-2 and V is TRBV29-1, with D maybe TRBD1 (6 bases). The CDR3 runs 15 residues. Between the trimmed V and J ends, which lost 7 bases and 1 base, there was a span of 16 bases. The germline V gene encodes CDR1 SQVTM and CDR2 ANQGSEA. The CDR3 here is CSDGPGTMNTGELFF. CDR3 coding DNA: TGCAGCGACGGTCCTGGGACAATGAACACCGGGGAGCTGTTTTTT.

This clonotype occurred once. This chain uses TRBV20-1 with TRBJ2-1; D is unresolved. The V end lost 4 bases, the J end lost 0 bases, and 10 bases lay between the germline ends. The germline V gene encodes CDR1 DFQATT and CDR2 SNEGSKA (reference sequence). This CDR3 has 14 residues. This CDR3 is CSATDVSSYNEQFF. The CDR3 DNA follows: TGCAGTGCTACGGACGTCAGCTCCTACAATGAGCAGTTCTTC.

This clonotype was recorded at least ten times. The chain has TRBV28 and TRBJ1-4, with TRBD1 as a possible D gene (5 bases). The V gene lost 5 bases and the J gene lost 6 bases, with 16 bases spanning the gap. The germline V gene encodes CDR1 MDHEN and CDR2 SYDVKM. This CDR3 is built from 15 residues. CDR3: CASSPLGDSYEKLFF. CDR3 DNA: TGTGCCAGCAGTCCCCTCGGAGACAGCTATGAAAAACTGTTTTTT.